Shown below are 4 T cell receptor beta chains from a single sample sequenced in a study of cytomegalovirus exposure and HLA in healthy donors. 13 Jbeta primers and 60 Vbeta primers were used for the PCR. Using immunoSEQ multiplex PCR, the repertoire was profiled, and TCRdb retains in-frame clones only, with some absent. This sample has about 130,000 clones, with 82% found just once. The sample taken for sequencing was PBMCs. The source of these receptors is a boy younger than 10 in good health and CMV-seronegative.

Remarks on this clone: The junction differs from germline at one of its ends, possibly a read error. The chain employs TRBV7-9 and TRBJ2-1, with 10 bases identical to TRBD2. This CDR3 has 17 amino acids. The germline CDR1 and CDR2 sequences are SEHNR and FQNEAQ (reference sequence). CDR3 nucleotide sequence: TGTTCCAGCAGCTCGGCACTAGGACTAGCGGCGTACAATGAGCAGTTCTTC. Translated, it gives CSSSSALGLAAYNEQFF.

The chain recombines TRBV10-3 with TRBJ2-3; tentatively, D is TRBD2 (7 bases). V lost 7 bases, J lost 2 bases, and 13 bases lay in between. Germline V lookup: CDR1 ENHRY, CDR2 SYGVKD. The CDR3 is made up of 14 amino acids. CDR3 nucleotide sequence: TGTGCCATCACTGAAGCGGGACACACAGATACGCAGTATTTT. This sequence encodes CAITEAGHTDTQYF.

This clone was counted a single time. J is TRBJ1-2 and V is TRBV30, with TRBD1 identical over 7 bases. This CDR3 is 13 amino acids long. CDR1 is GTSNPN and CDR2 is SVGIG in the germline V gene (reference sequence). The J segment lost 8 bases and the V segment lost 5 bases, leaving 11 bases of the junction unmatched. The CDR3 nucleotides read TGTGCCTGGGGTAGACAGGGAGTTGGGGGCTACACCTTC. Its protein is CAWGRQGVGGYTF.

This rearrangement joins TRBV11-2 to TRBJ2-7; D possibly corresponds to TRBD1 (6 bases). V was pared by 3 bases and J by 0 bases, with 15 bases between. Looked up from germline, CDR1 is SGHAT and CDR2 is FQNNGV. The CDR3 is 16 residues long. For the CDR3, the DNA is TGTGCCAGCAGCTTCCCCAGGACAGAGATCTCCTACGAGCAGTACTTC. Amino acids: CASSFPRTEISYEQYF.